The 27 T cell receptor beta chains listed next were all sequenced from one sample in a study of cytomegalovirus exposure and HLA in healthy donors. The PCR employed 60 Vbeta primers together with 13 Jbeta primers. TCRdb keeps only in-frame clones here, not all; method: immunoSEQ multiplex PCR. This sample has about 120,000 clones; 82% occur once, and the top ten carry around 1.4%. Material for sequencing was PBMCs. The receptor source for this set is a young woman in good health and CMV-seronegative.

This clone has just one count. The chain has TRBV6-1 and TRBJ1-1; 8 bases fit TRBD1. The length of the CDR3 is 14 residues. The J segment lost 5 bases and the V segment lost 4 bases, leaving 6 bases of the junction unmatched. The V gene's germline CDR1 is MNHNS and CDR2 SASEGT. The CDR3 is CASSGQGWGTEAFF. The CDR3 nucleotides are TGTGCCAGCAGTGGACAGGGGTGGGGAACTGAAGCTTTCTTT.

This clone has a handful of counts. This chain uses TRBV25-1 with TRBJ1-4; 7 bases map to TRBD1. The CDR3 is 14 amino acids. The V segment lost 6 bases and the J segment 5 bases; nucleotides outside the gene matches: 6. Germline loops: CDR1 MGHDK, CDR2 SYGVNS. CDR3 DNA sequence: TGTGCCAGCAGAGGAGGGGGCCTGAATGAAAAACTGTTTTTT. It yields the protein CASRGGGLNEKLFF.

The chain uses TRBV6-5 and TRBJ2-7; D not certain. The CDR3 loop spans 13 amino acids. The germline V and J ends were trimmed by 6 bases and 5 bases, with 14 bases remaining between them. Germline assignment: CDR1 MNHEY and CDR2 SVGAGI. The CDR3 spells CASRLPWSNEQYF. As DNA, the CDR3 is TGTGCCAGCAGACTCCCCTGGTCCAACGAGCAGTACTTC.

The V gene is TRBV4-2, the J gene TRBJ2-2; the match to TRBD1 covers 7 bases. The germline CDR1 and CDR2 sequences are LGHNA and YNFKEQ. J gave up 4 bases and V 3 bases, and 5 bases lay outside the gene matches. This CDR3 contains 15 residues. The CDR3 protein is CASSHEQGITGELFF. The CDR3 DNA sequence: TGTGCCAGCAGCCATGAACAGGGGATCACCGGGGAGCTGTTTTTT.

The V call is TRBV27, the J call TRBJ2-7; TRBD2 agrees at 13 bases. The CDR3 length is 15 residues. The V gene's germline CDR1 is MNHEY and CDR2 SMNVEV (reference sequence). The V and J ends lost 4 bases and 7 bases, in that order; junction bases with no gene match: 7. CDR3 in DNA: TGTGCCAGCAGTTCCGGACTAGCGGGAGCTGAGGAGCAGTACTTC. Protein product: CASSSGLAGAEEQYF.

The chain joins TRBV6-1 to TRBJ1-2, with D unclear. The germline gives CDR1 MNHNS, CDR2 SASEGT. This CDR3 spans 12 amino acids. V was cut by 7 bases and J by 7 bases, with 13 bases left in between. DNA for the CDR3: TGTGCCAGCAATTTTGGGGAGCGTGGCTACACCTTC. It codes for CASNFGERGYTF.

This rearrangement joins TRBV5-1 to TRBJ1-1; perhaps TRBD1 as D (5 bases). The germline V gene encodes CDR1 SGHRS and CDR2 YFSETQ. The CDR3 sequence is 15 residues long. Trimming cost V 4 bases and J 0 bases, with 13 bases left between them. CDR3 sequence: CASSVETGLNTEAFF. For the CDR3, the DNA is TGCGCCAGCAGCGTTGAAACAGGTCTGAACACTGAAGCTTTCTTT.

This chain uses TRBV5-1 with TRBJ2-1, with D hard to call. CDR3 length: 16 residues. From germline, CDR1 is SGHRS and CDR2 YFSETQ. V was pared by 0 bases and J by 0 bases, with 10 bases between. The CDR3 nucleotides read TGCGCCAGCAGCTTGGGTACGTTCGGCTCCTACAATGAGCAGTTCTTC. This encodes CASSLGTFGSYNEQFF.

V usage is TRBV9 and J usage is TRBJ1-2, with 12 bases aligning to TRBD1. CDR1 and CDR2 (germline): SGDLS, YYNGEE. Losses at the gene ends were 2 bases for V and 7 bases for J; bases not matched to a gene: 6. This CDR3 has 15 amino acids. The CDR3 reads CASSVTGQGARGYTF. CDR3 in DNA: TGTGCCAGCAGCGTTACGGGACAGGGGGCGCGTGGCTACACCTTC. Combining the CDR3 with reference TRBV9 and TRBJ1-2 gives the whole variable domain DSGVTQTPKHLITATGQRVTLRCSPRSGDLSVYWYQQSLDQGLQFLIQYYNGEERAKGNILERFSAQQFPDLHSELNLSSLELGDSALYFCASSVTGQGARGYTFGSGTRLTVV.

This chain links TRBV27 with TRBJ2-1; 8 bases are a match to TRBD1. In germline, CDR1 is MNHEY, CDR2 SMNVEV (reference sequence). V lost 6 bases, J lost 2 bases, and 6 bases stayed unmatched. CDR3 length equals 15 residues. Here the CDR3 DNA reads TGTGCCAGCAGACCAGGACAGGGTCCCTACAATGAGCAGTTCTTC. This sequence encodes CASRPGQGPYNEQFF.

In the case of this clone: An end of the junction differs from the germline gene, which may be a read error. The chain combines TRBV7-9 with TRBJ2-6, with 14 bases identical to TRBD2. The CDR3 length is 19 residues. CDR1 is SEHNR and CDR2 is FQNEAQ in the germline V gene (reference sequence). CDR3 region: CASSAAGTSGSSGANGLTF. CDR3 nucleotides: TGTGCCAGCAGCGCAGCCGGGACTAGCGGGAGCTCTGGGGCCAACGGCCTGACTTTC. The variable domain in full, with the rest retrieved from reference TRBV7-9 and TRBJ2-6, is DTGVSQNPRHKITKRGQNVTFRCDPISEHNRLYWYRQTLGQGPEFLTYFQNEAQLEKSRLLSDRFSAERPKGSFSTLEIQRTEQGDSAMYLCASSAAGTSGSSGANGLTFGAGSRLTVL.

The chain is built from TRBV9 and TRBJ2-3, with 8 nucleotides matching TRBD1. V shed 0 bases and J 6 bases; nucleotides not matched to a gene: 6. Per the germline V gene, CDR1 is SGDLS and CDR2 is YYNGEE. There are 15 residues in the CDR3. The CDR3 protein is CASSVVDRARDTQYF. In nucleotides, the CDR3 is TGTGCCAGCAGCGTAGTGGACAGGGCAAGGGATACGCAGTATTTT.

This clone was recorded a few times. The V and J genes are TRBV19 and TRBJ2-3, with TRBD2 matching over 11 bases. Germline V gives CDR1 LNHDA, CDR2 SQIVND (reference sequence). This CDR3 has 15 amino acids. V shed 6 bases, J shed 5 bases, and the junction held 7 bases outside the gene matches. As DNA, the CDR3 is TGTGCCAGTAGACAACTAGCGGGAGCCGGAGATACGCAGTATTTT. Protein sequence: CASRQLAGAGDTQYF.

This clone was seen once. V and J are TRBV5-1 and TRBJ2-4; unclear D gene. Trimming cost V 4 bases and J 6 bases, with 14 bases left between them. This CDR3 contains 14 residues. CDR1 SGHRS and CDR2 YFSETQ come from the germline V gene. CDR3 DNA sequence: TGCGCCAGCAGCCCGACGTTGACGGGAAACATTCAGTACTTC. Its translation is CASSPTLTGNIQYF.

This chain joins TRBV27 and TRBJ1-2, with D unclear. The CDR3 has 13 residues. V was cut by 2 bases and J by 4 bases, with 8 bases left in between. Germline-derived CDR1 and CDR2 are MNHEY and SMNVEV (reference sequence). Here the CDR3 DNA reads TGTGCCAGCAGTTTAAAACAGTTCTATGGCTACACCTTC. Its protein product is CASSLKQFYGYTF.

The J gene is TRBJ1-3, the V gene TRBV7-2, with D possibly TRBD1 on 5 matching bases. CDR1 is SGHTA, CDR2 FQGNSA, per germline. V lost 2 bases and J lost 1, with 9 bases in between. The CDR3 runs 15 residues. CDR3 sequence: CASSLQGWSGNTIYF. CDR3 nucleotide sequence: TGTGCCAGCAGCTTACAGGGCTGGTCTGGAAACACCATATATTTT.

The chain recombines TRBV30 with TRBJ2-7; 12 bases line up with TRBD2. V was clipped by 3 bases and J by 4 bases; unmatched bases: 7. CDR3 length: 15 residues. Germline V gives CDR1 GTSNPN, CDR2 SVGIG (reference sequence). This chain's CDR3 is CAWRGLAGGTYEQYF. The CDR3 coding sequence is TGTGCCTGGAGAGGCCTAGCGGGGGGGACGTACGAGCAGTACTTC.

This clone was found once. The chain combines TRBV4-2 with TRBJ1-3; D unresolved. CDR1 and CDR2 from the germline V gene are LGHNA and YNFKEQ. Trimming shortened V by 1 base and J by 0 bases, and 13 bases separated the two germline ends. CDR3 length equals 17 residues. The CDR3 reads CASSQGMRDYSGNTIYF. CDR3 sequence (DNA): TGTGCCAGCAGCCAAGGAATGAGGGATTACTCTGGAAACACCATATATTTT.

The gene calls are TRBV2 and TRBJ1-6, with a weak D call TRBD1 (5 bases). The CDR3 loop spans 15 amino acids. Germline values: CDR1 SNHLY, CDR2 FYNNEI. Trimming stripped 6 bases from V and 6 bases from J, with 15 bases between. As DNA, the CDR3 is TGTGCCAGCAGAAGAAGCCAACAGGTTAATTCACCCCTCCACTTT. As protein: CASRRSQQVNSPLHF. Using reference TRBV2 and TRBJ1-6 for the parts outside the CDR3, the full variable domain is EPEVTQTPSHQVTQMGQEVILRCVPISNHLYFYWYRQILGQKVEFLVSFYNNEISEKSEIFDDQFSVERPDGSNFTLKIRSTKLEDSAMYFCASRRSQQVNSPLHFGNGTRLTVT.

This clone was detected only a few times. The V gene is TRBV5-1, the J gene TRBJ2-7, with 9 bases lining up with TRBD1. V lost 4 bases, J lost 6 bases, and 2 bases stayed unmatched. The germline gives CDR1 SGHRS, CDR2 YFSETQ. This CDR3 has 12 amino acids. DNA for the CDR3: TGCGCCAGCAGCCTGACAGGGGGCGAGCAGTACTTC. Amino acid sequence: CASSLTGGEQYF.

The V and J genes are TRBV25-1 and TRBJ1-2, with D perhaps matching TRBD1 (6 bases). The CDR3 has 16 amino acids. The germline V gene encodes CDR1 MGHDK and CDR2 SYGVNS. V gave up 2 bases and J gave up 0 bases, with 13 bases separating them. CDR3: CASSELGTGTNYGYTF. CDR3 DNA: TGTGCCAGCAGTGAACTAGGAACAGGGACTAACTATGGCTACACCTTC.

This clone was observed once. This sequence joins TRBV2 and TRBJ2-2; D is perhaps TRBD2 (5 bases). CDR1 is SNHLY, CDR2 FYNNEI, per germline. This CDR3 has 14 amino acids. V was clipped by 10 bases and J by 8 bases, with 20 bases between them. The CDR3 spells CATTRVPTTGELFF. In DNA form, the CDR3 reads TGTGCCACCACGAGGGTCCCCACCACGGGGGAGCTGTTTTTT.

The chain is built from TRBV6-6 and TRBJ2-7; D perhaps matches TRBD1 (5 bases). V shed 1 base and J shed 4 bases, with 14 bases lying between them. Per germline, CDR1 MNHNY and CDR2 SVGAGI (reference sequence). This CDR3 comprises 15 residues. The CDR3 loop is CASSYLRQSKYEQYF. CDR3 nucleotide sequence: TGTGCCAGCAGTTACTTGCGACAGTCGAAGTACGAGCAGTACTTC.

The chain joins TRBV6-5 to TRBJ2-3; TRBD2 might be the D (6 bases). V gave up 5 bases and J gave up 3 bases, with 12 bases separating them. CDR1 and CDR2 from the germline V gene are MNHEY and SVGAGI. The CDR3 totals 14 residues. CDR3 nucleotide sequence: TGTGCCAGCAGTGCCGGCGGGGAGACAGATACGCAGTATTTT. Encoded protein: CASSAGGETDTQYF.

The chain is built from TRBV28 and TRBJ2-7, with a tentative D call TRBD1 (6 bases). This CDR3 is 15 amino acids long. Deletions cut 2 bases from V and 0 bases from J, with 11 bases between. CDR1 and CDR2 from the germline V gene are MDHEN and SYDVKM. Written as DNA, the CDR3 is TGTGCCAGCAGTTTACAGGGGTCGAGCTCCTACGAGCAGTACTTC. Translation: CASSLQGSSSYEQYF.

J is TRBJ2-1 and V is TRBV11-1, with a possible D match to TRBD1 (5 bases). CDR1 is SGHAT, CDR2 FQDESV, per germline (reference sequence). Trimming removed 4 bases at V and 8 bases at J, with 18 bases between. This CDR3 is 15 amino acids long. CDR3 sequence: CASSSDSSPRDEQFF. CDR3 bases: TGTGCCAGCAGCTCCGACAGCTCCCCAAGGGATGAGCAGTTCTTC.

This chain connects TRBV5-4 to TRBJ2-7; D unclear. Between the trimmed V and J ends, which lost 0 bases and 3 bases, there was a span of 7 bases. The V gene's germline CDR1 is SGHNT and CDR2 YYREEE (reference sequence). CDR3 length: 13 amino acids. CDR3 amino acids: CASSLAFRYEQYF. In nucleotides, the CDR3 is TGTGCCAGCAGCTTGGCGTTTCGCTACGAGCAGTACTTC.